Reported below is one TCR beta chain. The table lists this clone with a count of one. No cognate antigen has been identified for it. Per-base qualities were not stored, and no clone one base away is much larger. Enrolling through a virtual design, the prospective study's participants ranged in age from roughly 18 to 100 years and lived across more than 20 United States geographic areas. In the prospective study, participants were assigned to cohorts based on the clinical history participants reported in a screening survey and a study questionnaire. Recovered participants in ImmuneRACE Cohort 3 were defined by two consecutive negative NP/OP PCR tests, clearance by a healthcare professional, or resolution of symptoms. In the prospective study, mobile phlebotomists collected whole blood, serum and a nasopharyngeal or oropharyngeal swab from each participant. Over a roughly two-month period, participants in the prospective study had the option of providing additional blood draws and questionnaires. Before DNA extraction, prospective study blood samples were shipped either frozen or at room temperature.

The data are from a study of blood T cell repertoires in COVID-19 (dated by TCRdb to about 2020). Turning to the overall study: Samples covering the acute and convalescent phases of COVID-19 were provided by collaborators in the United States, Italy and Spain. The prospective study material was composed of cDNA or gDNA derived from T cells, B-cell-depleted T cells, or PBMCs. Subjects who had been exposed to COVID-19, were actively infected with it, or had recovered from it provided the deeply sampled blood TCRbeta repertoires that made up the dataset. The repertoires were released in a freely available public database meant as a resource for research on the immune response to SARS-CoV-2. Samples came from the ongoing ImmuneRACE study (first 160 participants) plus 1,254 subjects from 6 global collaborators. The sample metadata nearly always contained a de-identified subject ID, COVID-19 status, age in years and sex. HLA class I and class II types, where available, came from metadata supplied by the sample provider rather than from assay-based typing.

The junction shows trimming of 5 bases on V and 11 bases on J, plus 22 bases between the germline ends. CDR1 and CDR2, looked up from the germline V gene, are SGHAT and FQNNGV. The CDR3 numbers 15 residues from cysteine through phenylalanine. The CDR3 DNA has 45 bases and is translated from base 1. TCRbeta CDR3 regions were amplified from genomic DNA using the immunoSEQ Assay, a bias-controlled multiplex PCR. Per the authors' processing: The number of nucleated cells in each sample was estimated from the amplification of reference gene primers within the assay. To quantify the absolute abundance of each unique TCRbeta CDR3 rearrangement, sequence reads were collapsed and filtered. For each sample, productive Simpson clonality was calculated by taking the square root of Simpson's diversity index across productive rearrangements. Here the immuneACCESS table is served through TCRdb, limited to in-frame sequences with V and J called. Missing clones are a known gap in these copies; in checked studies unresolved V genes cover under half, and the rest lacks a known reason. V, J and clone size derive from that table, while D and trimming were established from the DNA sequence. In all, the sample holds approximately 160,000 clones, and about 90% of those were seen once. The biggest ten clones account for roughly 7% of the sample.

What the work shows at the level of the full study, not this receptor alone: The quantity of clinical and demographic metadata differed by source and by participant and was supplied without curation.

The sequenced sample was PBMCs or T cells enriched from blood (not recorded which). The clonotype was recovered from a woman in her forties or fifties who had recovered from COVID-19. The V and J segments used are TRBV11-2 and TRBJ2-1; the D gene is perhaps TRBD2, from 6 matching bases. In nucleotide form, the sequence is TGTGCCAGCAGCCGGAGTTTAGCGGAGTCTCTCAAGCAGTTCTTC. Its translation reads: CASSRSLAESLKQFF.